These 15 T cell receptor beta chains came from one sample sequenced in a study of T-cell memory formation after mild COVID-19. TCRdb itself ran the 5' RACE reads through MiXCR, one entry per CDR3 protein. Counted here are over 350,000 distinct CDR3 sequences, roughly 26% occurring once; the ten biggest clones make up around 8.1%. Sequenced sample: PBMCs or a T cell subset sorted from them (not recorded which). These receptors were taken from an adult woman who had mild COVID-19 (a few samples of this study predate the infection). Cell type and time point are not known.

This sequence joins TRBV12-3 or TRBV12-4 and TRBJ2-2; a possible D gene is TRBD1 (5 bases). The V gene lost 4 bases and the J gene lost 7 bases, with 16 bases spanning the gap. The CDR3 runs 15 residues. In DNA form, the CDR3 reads TGTGCCAGCAGTTCGTTACAGGTAGATCGCGGGGAGCTGTTTTTT. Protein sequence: CASSSLQVDRGELFF.

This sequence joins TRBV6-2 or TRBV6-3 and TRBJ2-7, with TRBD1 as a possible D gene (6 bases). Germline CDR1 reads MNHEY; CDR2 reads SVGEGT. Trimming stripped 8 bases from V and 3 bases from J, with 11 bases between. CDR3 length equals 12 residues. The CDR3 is CASQKGHYEQYF. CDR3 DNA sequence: TGTGCCAGCCAGAAGGGACACTACGAGCAGTACTTC.

The CDR3 region is CASSELGRGEQYF. Here the CDR3 DNA reads TGTGCCAGCAGTGAATTGGGCAGGGGGGAGCAGTACTTC. The genes are TRBV25-1 and TRBJ2-7, with TRBD1 matching over 7 bases. Trimming cost V 1 base and J 7 bases; bases outside gene matches: 4. The CDR3 runs 13 residues. Germline V gene lookup returns CDR1 MGHDK and CDR2 SYGVNS.

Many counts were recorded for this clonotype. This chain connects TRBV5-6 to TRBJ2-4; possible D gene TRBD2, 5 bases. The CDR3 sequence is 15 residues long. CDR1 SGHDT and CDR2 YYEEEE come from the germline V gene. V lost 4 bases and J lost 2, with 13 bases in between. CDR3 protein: CASSLAGGSKNIQYF. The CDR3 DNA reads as TGTGCCAGCAGCCTGGCAGGCGGGTCCAAAAACATTCAGTACTTC.

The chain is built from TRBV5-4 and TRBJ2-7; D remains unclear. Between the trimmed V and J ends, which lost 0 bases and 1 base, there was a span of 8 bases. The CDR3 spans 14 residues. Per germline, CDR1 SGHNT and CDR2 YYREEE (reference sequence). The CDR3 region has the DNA TGTGCCAGCAGCTTGGAACCCGGTTCCTACGAGCAGTACTTC. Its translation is CASSLEPGSYEQYF.

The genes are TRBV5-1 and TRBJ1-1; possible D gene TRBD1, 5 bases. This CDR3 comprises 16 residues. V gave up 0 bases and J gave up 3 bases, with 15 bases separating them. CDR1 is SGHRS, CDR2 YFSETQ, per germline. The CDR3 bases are TGCGCCAGCAGCTTGGCCGGGGCAGGTTTGGACACTGAAGCTTTCTTT. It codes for CASSLAGAGLDTEAFF.

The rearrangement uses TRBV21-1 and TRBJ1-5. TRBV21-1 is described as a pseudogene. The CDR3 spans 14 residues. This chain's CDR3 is CASSKIRRYQPQHF. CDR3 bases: TGTGCCAGCAGCAAAATCAGGAGGTATCAGCCCCAGCATTTT.

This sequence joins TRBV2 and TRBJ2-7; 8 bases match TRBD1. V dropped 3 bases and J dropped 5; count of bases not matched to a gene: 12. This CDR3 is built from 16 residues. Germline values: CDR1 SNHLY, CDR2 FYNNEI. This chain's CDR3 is CASSEVSGQGLNEQYF. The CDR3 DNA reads TGTGCCAGCAGTGAGGTGTCCGGACAGGGTCTCAACGAGCAGTACTTC.

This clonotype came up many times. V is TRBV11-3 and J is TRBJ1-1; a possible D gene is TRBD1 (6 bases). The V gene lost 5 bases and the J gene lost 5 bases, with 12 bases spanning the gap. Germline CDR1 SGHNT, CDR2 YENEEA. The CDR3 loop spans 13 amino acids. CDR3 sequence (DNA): TGTGCCAGCAGCCGGGGGGCAGGGACTGAAGCTTTCTTT. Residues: CASSRGAGTEAFF.

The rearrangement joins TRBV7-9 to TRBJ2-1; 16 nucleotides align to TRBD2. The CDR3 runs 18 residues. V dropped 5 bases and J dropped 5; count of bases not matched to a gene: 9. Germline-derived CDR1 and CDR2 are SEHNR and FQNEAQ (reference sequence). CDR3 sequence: CASSLYLGLAGGDNEQFF. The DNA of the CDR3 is TGTGCCAGCAGCCTCTACCTGGGACTAGCGGGAGGGGACAATGAGCAGTTCTTC.

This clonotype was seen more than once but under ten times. The CDR3 protein is CASSLGQHEQYF. CDR3 nucleotide sequence: TGCGCCAGCAGCTTGGGACAGCACGAGCAGTACTTC. The chain employs TRBV5-1 and TRBJ2-7, with D possibly being TRBD1 (5 bases). V was shortened by 0 bases and J by 5 bases, with 6 bases between the two germline ends. Germline values: CDR1 SGHRS, CDR2 YFSETQ. The CDR3 totals 12 residues.

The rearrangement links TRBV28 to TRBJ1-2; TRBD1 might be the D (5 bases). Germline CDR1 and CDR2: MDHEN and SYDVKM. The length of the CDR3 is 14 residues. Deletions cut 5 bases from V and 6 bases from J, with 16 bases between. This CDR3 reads CASSMAGRGNGYTF. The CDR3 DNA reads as TGTGCCAGCAGTATGGCTGGGAGGGGTAATGGCTACACCTTC.

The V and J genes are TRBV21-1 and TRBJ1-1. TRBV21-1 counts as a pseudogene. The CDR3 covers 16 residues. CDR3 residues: CASSKAVEPEDTEAFF. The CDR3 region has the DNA TGTGCCAGCAGCAAAGCGGTGGAGCCCGAGGATACTGAAGCTTTCTTT.

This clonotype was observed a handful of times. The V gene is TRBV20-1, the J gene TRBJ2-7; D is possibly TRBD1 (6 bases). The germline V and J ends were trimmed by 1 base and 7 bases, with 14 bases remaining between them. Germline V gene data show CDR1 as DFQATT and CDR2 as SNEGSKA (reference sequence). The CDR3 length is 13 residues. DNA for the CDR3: TGCAGTGCTAGAGGACAGGTTGCGTTGGAGCAGTACTTC. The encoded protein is CSARGQVALEQYF.

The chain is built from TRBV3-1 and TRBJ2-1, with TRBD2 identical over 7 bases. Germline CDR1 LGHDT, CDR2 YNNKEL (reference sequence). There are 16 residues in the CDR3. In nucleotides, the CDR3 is TGTGCTACTCGCCGGGGAGGGCCGGTCGTAGGGAATGAGCAGTTCTTC. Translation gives CATRRGGPVVGNEQFF.